This TCR beta chain appears in the sequencing data of a study of blood T cell repertoires in COVID-19. Study-level background: Acute and convalescent COVID-19 specimens originated in the United States, Italy and Spain. PBMCs, B-cell-depleted T cells, or T cells were the source of the cDNA or gDNA that made up the material.

This clone occurred a few times. Original handling: The assay estimated nucleated cells by amplifying reference gene primers. The protocol was immunoSEQ multiplex PCR, while the TCRdb copy is restricted to in-frame clones and leaves out a portion. For V, J and clone size, that table is used; D and trimming come from the DNA. The repertoire holds fewer than 130,000 clones, around 83% seen once, with over 2% in the top ten. V was pared by 0 bases and J by 2 bases, with 22 bases between. Germline values: CDR1 SGHRS, CDR2 YFSETQ. The CDR3 runs 19 residues. This receptor was obtained from a human donor in a cohort sampled during active COVID-19. Material: peripheral blood. The V and J genes are TRBV5-1 and TRBJ2-3, with TRBD2 as a possible D gene (6 bases). The CDR3 DNA is TGCGCCAGCAGCTTGGGTTCTTATCGGAGTCAGGGACTCACAGATACGCAGTATTTT. It encodes CASSLGSYRSQGLTDTQYF.